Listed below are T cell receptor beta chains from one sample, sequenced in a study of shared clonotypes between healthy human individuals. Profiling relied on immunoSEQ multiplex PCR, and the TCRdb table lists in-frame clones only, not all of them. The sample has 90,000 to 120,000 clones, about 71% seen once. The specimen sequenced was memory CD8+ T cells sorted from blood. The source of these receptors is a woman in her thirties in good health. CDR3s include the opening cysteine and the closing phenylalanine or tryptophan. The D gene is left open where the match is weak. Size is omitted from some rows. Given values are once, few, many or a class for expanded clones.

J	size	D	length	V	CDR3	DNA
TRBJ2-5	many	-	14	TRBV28	CASSLSGGQETQYF	TGTGCCAGCAGTTTGAGCGGTGGGCAAGAGACCCAGTACTTC
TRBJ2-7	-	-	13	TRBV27	CASSFRPHYEQYF	TGTGCCAGCAGTTTTAGGCCACACTACGAGCAGTACTTC
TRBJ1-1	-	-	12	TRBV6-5	CASSTSDSEAFF	-
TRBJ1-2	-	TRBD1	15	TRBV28	CASSLSGQGGYGYTF	TGTGCCAGCAGTTTGTCTGGACAGGGAGGCTATGGCTACACCTTC
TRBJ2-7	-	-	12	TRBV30	CAWRRPGYEQYF	TGTGCCTGGAGAAGACCAGGGTACGAACAGTACTTC
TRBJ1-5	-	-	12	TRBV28	CASQGRRQPQHF	TGTGCCAGTCAGGGGCGTCGGCAGCCCCAGCATTTT
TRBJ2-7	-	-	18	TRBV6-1	CASSEGEGEGKSIWEQYF	TGTGCCAGCAGTGAAGGGGAGGGGGAGGGAAAGAGCATATGGGAGCAGTACTTC
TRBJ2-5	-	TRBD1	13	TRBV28	CASSWTGEETQYF	TGTGCCAGCAGTTGGACAGGGGAAGAGACCCAGTACTTC
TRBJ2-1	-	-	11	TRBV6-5	CASGEYNEQFF	TGTGCTAGTGGCGAATACAATGAGCAGTTCTTC
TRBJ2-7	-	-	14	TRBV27	CASSLTTAPYEQYF	TGTGCCAGCAGCTTGACGACAGCCCCCTACGAGCAGTACTTC
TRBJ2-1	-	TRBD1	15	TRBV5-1	CASEGTGENYNEQFF	TGCGCCTCAGAGGGGACAGGGGAAAACTACAATGAGCAGTTCTTC
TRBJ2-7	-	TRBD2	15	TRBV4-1	CASSHRTSVTYEQYF	TGCGCCAGCAGCCACAGGACTAGCGTAACCTACGAGCAGTACTTC
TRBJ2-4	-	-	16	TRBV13	CASSLEGGPGKNIQYF	TGTGCCAGCAGCCTCGAAGGTGGCCCGGGCAAAAACATTCAGTACTTC
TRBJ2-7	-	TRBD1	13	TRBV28	CATGTALAYEQYF	TGTGCCACCGGGACAGCTTTGGCCTACGAGCAGTACTTC
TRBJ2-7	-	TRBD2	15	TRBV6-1	CASSEGLAGSYEQYF	TGTGCCAGCAGTGAAGGACTAGCGGGTAGCTACGAGCAGTACTTC
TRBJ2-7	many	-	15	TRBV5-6	CASSGGVGFPYEQYF	TGTGCCAGCAGCGGGGGTGTTGGGTTTCCGTACGAGCAGTACTTC
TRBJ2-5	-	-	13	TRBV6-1	CASSEAEVETQYF	TGTGCCAGCAGTGAAGCGGAGGTAGAGACCCAGTACTTC
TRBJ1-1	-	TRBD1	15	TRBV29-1	CSVHKTGGLNTEAFF	TGCAGCGTACATAAGACAGGGGGCCTGAACACTGAAGCTTTCTTT
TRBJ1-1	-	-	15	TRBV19	CASIDGGPSATEAFF	TGTGCCAGTATCGACGGCGGGCCAAGCGCCACTGAAGCTTTCTTT
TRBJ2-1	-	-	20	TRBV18	CASSRAPVGSIYASYNEQFF	TGTGCCAGCTCACGCGCGCCTGTAGGGTCGATTTATGCCTCCTACAATGAGCAGTTCTTC
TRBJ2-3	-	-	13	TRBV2	CASSDMGTDTQYF	TGTGCCAGCAGTGATATGGGTACAGATACGCAGTATTTT
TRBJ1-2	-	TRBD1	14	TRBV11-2	CASSLGQGPYGYTF	TGTGCCAGCAGCTTGGGACAGGGTCCCTATGGCTACACCTTC
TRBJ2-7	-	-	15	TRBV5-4	CASSLGGMSSYEQYF	TGTGCCAGCAGCTTGGGCGGGATGAGCTCCTACGAGCAGTACTTC
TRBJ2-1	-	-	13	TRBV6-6	CASGLTGNNEQFF	TGTGCCAGCGGCCTAACTGGAAACAATGAGCAGTTCTTC
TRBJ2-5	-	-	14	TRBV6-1	CASSAWDFKETQYF	TGTGCCAGCAGCGCCTGGGACTTCAAAGAGACCCAGTACTTC
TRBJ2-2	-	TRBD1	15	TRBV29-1	CSVRGTGSNTGELFF	TGCAGCGTCCGCGGGACAGGGAGTAACACCGGGGAGCTGTTTTTT
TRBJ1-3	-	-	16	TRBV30	CAWAGTRHSSGNTIYF	TGTGCCTGGGCCGGGACTCGACATAGCTCTGGAAACACCATATATTTT
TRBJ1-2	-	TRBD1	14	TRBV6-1	CASSPTDRVYGYTF	TGTGCCAGCAGTCCGACGGACAGGGTTTATGGCTACACCTTC
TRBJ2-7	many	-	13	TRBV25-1	CASSRDVPYEQYF	TGTGCCAGCAGCCGGGACGTCCCCTACGAGCAGTACTTC
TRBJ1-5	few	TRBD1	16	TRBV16	CASSQSKGRGHQPQHF	TGTGCCAGCAGCCAATCGAAGGGAAGGGGGCATCAGCCCCAGCATTTT
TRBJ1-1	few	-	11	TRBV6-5	CASRDGTEAFF	TGTGCCAGCAGAGACGGAACTGAAGCTTTCTTT
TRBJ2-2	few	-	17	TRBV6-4	CASSDSPGSHGSGELFF	TGTGCCAGCAGTGACTCTCCGGGATCCCACGGTAGCGGGGAGCTGTTTTTT
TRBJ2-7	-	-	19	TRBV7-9	CASSGAMVSAGPRSYEQYF	TGTGCCAGCAGCGGAGCTATGGTTTCGGCGGGGCCCCGCTCCTACGAGCAGTACTTC
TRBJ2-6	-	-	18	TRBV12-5	CASGEATAGQSRANVLTF	TGTGCTAGTGGTGAAGCAACTGCAGGACAAAGTCGGGCCAACGTCCTGACTTTC
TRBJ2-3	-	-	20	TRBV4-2	CASRSRGPRATAVPTDTQYF	TGTGCCAGCAGAAGCCGGGGCCCGCGTGCTACAGCGGTCCCCACAGATACGCAGTATTTT
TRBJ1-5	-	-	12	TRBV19	CASSQEDQPQHF	TGTGCCAGTAGTCAGGAGGATCAGCCCCAGCATTTT
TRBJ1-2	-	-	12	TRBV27	CASGRGNYGYTF	TGTGCCAGCGGGAGGGGTAACTATGGCTACACCTTC
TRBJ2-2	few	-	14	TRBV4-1	CASSQQGGDPRLFF	TGCGCCAGCAGCCAACAAGGGGGGGACCCTAGGTTGTTTTTT
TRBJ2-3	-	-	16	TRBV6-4	CASSDSAGSSTDTQYF	TGTGCCAGCAGTGACTCGGCGGGTTCTAGCACAGATACGCAGTATTTT
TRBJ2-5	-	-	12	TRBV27	CASSLDQETQYF	TGTGCCAGCAGCCTGGATCAAGAGACCCAGTACTTC
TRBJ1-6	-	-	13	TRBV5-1	CASRDSEGLPLHF	TGCGCCAGCCGGGACTCGGAGGGACTACCCCTCCACTTT
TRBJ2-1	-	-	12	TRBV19	CASTAAYNEQFF	TGTGCCAGTACGGCAGCATACAATGAGCAGTTCTTC
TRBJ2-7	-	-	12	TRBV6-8	CASRGSPYEQYF	TGTGCCAGCCGGGGGTCGCCCTACGAGCAGTACTTC
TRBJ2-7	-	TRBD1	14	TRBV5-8	CASSGGDSSYEQYF	TGTGCCAGCAGCGGTGGGGACAGCTCCTACGAGCAGTACTTC
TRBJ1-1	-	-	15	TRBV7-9	CASSLGHRRNTEAFF	TGTGCCAGCAGCTTGGGCCACCGTCGGAACACTGAAGCTTTCTTT
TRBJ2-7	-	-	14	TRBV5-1	CASSFHPAVYEQYF	TGCGCCAGCAGCTTTCACCCGGCCGTCTACGAGCAGTACTTC
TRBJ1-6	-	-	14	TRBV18	CASSRGARNSPLHF	TGTGCCAGCTCCCGAGGGGCGCGTAATTCACCCCTCCACTTT
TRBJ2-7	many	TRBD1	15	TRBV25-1	CASSGDRDPSYEQYF	TGTGCCAGCAGTGGGGACAGAGACCCCTCCTACGAGCAGTACTTC
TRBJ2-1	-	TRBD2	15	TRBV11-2	CASSLVAGFSNEQFF	TGTGCCAGCAGCTTAGTAGCGGGTTTTTCCAATGAGCAGTTCTTC
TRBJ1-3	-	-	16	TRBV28	CASSLRVTTIGVTIYF	TGTGCCAGCAGTTTAAGAGTGACGACGATCGGGGTCACCATATATTTT
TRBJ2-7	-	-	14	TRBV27	CASSWTRSSYEQYF	TGTGCCAGCAGTTGGACCAGGAGCTCCTACGAGCAGTACTTC
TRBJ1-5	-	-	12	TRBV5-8	CASSLTIQPQHF	TGTGCCAGCAGCTTGACTATTCAGCCCCAGCATTTT
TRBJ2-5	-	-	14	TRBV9	CASSVAGSEETQYF	TGTGCCAGCAGCGTAGCGGGCAGCGAAGAGACCCAGTACTTC
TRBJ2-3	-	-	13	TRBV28	CASSSRGGDTQYF	TGTGCCAGCAGCTCTAGAGGAGGAGATACGCAGTATTTT